This record looks at one T cell receptor beta chain sequence and its context. Sequencing used immunoSEQ multiplex PCR; TCRdb keeps in-frame clones, though not all of them. This sample has approximately 140,000 clones, with 93% found just once. These data come from a study of control samples from healthy donors and cancer patients. The sequencing input was blood. This receptor was taken from a man aged 18 to 29 in good health.

CDR3 nucleotides: TGTGCCAGCTCACCACCGGAGGGACTAGCCCAGTATTTT. It specifies CASSPPEGLAQYF. The chain couples TRBV18 to TRBJ2-3; TRBD2 aligns across 9 bases. The CDR3 runs 13 residues. Germline V gene data show CDR1 as KGHSH and CDR2 as LQKENI. V lost 0 bases and J lost 12; bases outside the gene matches: 4.